This T cell receptor beta chain was captured in a study of identifying expanded T cells in peripheral blood. There are 15 residues in the CDR3. Trimming shortened V by 5 bases and J by 2 bases, and 10 bases separated the two germline ends. Looked up from germline, CDR1 is SGHTA and CDR2 is FQGNSA. Clones were read by immunoSEQ multiplex PCR, and TCRdb kept only the in-frame ones, dropping some. The sample holds roughly 130,000 clones; around 88% are singletons and the top ten take roughly 8%. This clone was seen a few times. Healthy donors had no documented immune events, such as infections, while sampled.

This sequence originates from a person aged 18 to 75 in good health. Sequenced input: blood. J is TRBJ2-6 and V is TRBV7-2; D is unclear. The CDR3 sequence is CASSPVGTGANVLTF. In DNA form, the CDR3 reads TGTGCCAGCAGCCCTGTGGGTACTGGGGCCAACGTCCTGACTTTC.